This T cell receptor beta chain was documented in a study of blood T cell repertoires in COVID-19 (dated by TCRdb to the early 2020s). Study-wide context: The collaborator samples originated in the United States, Italy and Spain and spanned the acute and convalescent phases of COVID-19. The prospective study material was composed of cDNA or gDNA derived from T cells, B-cell-depleted T cells, or PBMCs. Sample metadata almost always included a de-identified subject ID, COVID-19 status, age in years and sex. The dataset comprised deeply sampled blood TCRbeta repertoires from subjects exposed to, actively infected with, or recovered from COVID-19. Where available, HLA class I and class II types were obtained from metadata supplied by the sample provider rather than from assay-based typing. The repertoires were released in a freely available public database intended as a resource for research on the immune response to SARS-CoV-2. The samples were drawn from the first 160 participants of the ongoing ImmuneRACE study and from about 1,200 subjects provided by 6 global collaborators. Study-wide conclusions, independent of this receptor: Clinical and demographic metadata were provided uncurated, with the amount varying by source and participant.

Details on this clone: Its antigen has not been determined. Nothing much larger sits one base from this clone, and base qualities are not available.

Each collaborating institution followed its own protocols to collect whole blood in K2EDTA tubes. For TCRbeta analysis, collaborator samples were shipped as frozen whole blood, as isolated PBMCs, or as DNA extracted from either sample type. V loses 1 base, J loses 4 bases, and the germline ends lie 17 bases apart. According to the germline V gene, CDR1 reads SGHRS and CDR2 reads YFSETQ. Measured from the cysteine to the phenylalanine, the CDR3 is 16 residues long. The CDR3 DNA has 48 bases and is translated from base 1. TCRbeta CDR3 regions were amplified from genomic DNA using the immunoSEQ Assay, a bias-controlled multiplex PCR. The published analysis was carried out like this. Within the assay, amplification of reference gene primers was used to estimate how many nucleated cells each sample contained. To quantify the absolute abundance of each unique TCRbeta CDR3 rearrangement, sequence reads were collapsed and filtered. For each sample, productive Simpson clonality was calculated as the square root of Simpson's diversity index across productive rearrangements. Entries here come from immuneACCESS through TCRdb and include only in-frame sequences with V and J called. Some clones fail to appear in such tables; in the studies checked, an unresolved V gene covers under half of the shortfall, and the cause of the remainder is unknown. From that table come the V and J calls and clone size; the DNA was used to work out D and trimming. Here the sample has 130,000 or so clones; over 65% occur a single time. Clones ranked in the top ten supply 16% of the sample.

The sequence came from a middle-aged man with acute or convalescent COVID-19. The specimen sequenced was peripheral blood. This chain joins TRBV5-1 to TRBJ2-5; possibly the D gene is TRBD1, per 7 matching bases. The DNA sequence is TGCGCCAGCAGCTTGATAGCAGGGGGGAATGGAGAGACCCAGTACTTC. This is translated as CASSLIAGGNGETQYF.